A single T cell receptor (beta chain) is shown here with its context. The germline CDR1 and CDR2 sequences are PRHDT and FYEKMQ (reference sequence). Trimming removed 3 bases from V and 2 bases from J, with 12 bases in between. The CDR3 totals 15 residues. The data originate from a study of blood T cell repertoires in COVID-19. About the research overall: T cells, B-cell-depleted T cells, or PBMCs provided the cDNA or gDNA that served as material.

Source study methods: Estimates of nucleated cell counts were drawn from the amplification of reference gene primers. Sequencing was performed with immunoSEQ multiplex PCR; in TCRdb, only in-frame clones are kept and a portion is missing. The D gene and trimming were derived from the DNA, and the V and J assignments and clone size from that table. The sample shows under 40,000 clones, around 90% of them seen only once. The source of this sequence is a man aged 55 to 70 with active COVID-19. Specimen: peripheral blood. The chain employs TRBV13 and TRBJ2-3, with TRBD2 as a possible D gene (5 bases). Written as DNA, the CDR3 is TGTGCCAGCAGCTTCGTTCTAGCCGACACAGATACGCAGTATTTT. Translating it yields CASSFVLADTDTQYF.